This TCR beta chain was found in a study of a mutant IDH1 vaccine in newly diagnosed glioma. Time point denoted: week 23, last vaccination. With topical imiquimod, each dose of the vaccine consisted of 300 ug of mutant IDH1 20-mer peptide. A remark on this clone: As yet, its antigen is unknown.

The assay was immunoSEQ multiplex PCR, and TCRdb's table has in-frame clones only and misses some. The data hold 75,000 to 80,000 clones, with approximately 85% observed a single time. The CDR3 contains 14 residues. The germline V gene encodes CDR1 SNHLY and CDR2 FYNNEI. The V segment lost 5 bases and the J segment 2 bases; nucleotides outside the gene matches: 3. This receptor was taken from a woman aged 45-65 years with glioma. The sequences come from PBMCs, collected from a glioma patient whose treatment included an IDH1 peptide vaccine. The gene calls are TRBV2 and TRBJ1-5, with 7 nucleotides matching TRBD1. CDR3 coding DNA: TGTGCCAGCAGTTATCAGGGGGGCAATCAGCCCCAGCATTTT. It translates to CASSYQGGNQPQHF.